These 16 T cell receptor beta chains originate from one sample sequenced in a study of graft-versus-host responses after intestinal transplantation. This table comes from immunoSEQ multiplex PCR, and its TCRdb copy is limited to in-frame clones, with some not included. Among 5,500 to 7,000 clones listed, around a third were seen once. The authors plated some 200,000 CFSE-labeled responder cells with some 200,000 irradiated, violet-dye-labeled stimulator cells. Sequences were derived from alloreactive CD8+ T cells from a mixed lymphocyte reaction culture, sampled before intestinal transplant. Subset denoted: CFSE-low proliferating T cells sorted from roughly six-day pre-transplant mixed lymphocyte reaction (GvH or HvG direction). The origin of the receptors is a human patient who received an intestinal transplant.

The V and J genes are TRBV27 and TRBJ2-1; maybe TRBD2 (5 bases). Trimming pared 3 bases from V and 0 bases from J, leaving 12 bases between. Per germline, CDR1 MNHEY and CDR2 SMNVEV (reference sequence). The CDR3 loop spans 16 amino acids. The CDR3 region is CASSLYEGASYNEQFF. CDR3 DNA: TGTGCCAGCAGTTTGTACGAGGGAGCCTCCTACAATGAGCAGTTCTTC.

By its share, this clone is medium-sized (0.01 to 0.1%). The chain has TRBV7-9 and TRBJ2-2; no reliable D call. V was shortened by 1 base and J by 7 bases, with 16 bases between the two germline ends. This CDR3 contains 16 residues. Per germline, CDR1 SEHNR and CDR2 FQNEAQ (reference sequence). The CDR3 loop reads CASSLGARQTFGELFF. The CDR3 nucleotides read TGTGCCAGCAGCTTAGGTGCTCGTCAGACATTCGGGGAGCTGTTTTTT.

The chain is built from TRBV5-3 and TRBJ1-3; 7 bases match TRBD1. TRBV5-3 is annotated as an ORF whose role is uncertain. The CDR3 length is 17 residues. V trimming: 0 bases; J trimming: 4 bases; junction bases outside the gene matches: 10. The CDR3 is CARSLAPDRSGGNTIYF. The CDR3 region has the DNA TGTGCCAGAAGCTTGGCCCCGGACAGGTCGGGGGGAAACACCATATATTTT.

This clone was found a few times. The chain recombines TRBV28 with TRBJ2-4; possibly TRBD1 for D (6 bases). The CDR3 sequence is 17 residues long. V shed 5 bases and J shed 0 bases, with 17 bases lying between them. Per germline, CDR1 MDHEN and CDR2 SYDVKM. CDR3 sequence reads: CASSPWTERLAKNIQYF. CDR3 sequence (DNA): TGTGCCAGCAGTCCCTGGACAGAGCGGCTAGCCAAAAACATTCAGTACTTC.

This clone has a count of ten or more. The V gene is TRBV28, the J gene TRBJ2-7; 9 positions match TRBD1. The CDR3 contains 14 residues. With 6 bases clipped from V and 0 bases from J, the junction kept 3 bases outside the gene matches. The germline V gene encodes CDR1 MDHEN and CDR2 SYDVKM. Here the CDR3 reads CASRSTGGSYEQYF. CDR3 sequence (DNA): TGTGCCAGCAGATCGACAGGGGGCTCCTACGAGCAGTACTTC.

This chain connects TRBV29-1 to TRBJ2-7; 11 positions agree with TRBD2. Germline CDR1 SQVTM, CDR2 ANQGSEA. V shed 4 bases, J shed 1 base, and the junction held 3 bases outside the gene matches. CDR3 length: 14 residues. The CDR3 bases are TGCAGCGTTGCAGGACTAGCGGGTTCCTACGAGCAGTACTTC. Its protein is CSVAGLAGSYEQYF.

The chain uses TRBV6-8 and TRBJ2-5; possible D gene TRBD2, 6 bases. The CDR3 has 12 amino acids. Per the germline V gene, CDR1 is MNHGY and CDR2 is SAAAGT. The CDR3, as DNA: TGTCCCTACTACGCGGGGAGAGAGACCCAGTACTTC. It codes for CPYYAGRETQYF.

The J gene is TRBJ2-7, the V gene TRBV2, with D possibly being TRBD1 (6 bases). The CDR3 runs to 14 residues. Trimming shortened V by 6 bases and J by 5 bases, and 17 bases separated the two germline ends. The germline V gene encodes CDR1 SNHLY and CDR2 FYNNEI. The CDR3 DNA reads TGTGCCAGCAGCCTCACAGGGTTAGGGGACGAGCAGTACTTC. Its translation: CASSLTGLGDEQYF.

The sample holds a few counts of this clone. This chain connects TRBV7-9 to TRBJ2-3; TRBD1 is a possible D gene (6 bases). CDR3 length: 17 amino acids. The germline V and J ends were trimmed by 0 bases and 2 bases, with 15 bases remaining between them. Germline values: CDR1 SEHNR, CDR2 FQNEAQ (reference sequence). The CDR3 here is CASSLAVRGGATDTQYF. CDR3 nucleotide sequence: TGTGCCAGCAGCTTAGCGGTACGAGGGGGAGCCACAGATACGCAGTATTTT.

The rearrangement uses TRBV29-1 and TRBJ2-6, with 10 bases that match TRBD1. V shed 4 bases, J shed 0 bases, and the junction held 3 bases outside the gene matches. The CDR3 consists of 16 residues. Germline CDR1 is SQVTM and CDR2 is ANQGSEA. CDR3 nucleotide sequence: TGCAGCGTTGGGACAGGGGGGATCTCTGGGGCCAACGTCCTGACTTTC. This translates into CSVGTGGISGANVLTF. The full variable domain, in which reference TRBV29-1 and TRBJ2-6 provide the parts outside the CDR3, is SAVISQKPSRDICQRGTSLTIQCQVDSQVTMMFWYRQQPGQSLTLIATANQGSEATYESGFVIDKFPISRPNLTFSTLTVSNMSPEDSSIYLCSVGTGGISGANVLTFGAGSRLTVL.

V is TRBV7-2 and J is TRBJ2-2; D is uncertain. Germline V gives CDR1 SGHTA, CDR2 FQGNSA. Deletions cut 3 bases from V and 1 base from J, with 3 bases between. The CDR3 totals 13 residues. CDR3: CASSFLNTGELFF. For the CDR3, the DNA is TGTGCCAGCAGCTTCCTGAACACCGGGGAGCTGTTTTTT.

The chain joins TRBV7-2 to TRBJ1-6; D ambiguous. Trimming shortened V by 2 bases and J by 7 bases, and 9 bases separated the two germline ends. The CDR3 is 14 amino acids. Per germline, CDR1 SGHTA and CDR2 FQGNSA. CDR3 loop: CASSLWAVNSPLHF. The CDR3 DNA follows: TGTGCCAGCAGCTTATGGGCAGTCAATTCACCCCTCCACTTT.

The chain recombines TRBV5-4 with TRBJ2-2, with 12 bases aligning to TRBD2. Germline V gene data show CDR1 as SGHNT and CDR2 as YYREEE (reference sequence). The trim removed 4 bases at V and 5 bases at J, leaving 3 bases unmatched. This CDR3 region has 15 residues. The CDR3 DNA reads TGTGCCAGCAGCCCCGGACTAGCGGGAACCGGGGAGCTGTTTTTT. This gives the protein CASSPGLAGTGELFF. Complete variable domain (other parts from reference TRBV5-4 and TRBJ2-2): ETGVTQSPTHLIKTRGQQVTLRCSSQSGHNTVSWYQQALGQGPQFIFQYYREEENGRGNFPPRFSGLQFPNYSSELNVNALELDDSALYLCASSPGLAGTGELFFGEGSRLTVL.

By share, this clone ranks as medium-sized. This rearrangement joins TRBV27 to TRBJ2-7, with TRBD2 matching over 9 bases. Germline V gene sequence: CDR1 MNHEY, CDR2 SMNVEV (reference sequence). The CDR3 loop spans 15 amino acids. Germline trimming cut 0 bases from V and 1 base from J; bases unmatched to any gene: 1. CDR3 in DNA: TGTGCCAGCAGTTTATCGACTAGCGGTTCCTACGAGCAGTACTTC. Protein sequence: CASSLSTSGSYEQYF.

J is TRBJ2-5 and V is TRBV19; TRBD2 matches at 7 bases. CDR3 length equals 11 residues. V was pared by 7 bases and J by 7 bases, with 3 bases of the junction left unmatched. Germline CDR1 reads LNHDA; CDR2 reads SQIVND (reference sequence). The CDR3 DNA is TGTGCCAGTACCGGGGGGAGGACCCAGTACTTC. Its protein product is CASTGGRTQYF. The variable domain in full, with the rest retrieved from reference TRBV19 and TRBJ2-5, is DGGITQSPKYLFRKEGQNVTLSCEQNLNHDAMYWYRQDPGQGLRLIYYSQIVNDFQKGDIAEGYSVSREKKESFPLTVTSAQKNPTAFYLCASTGGRTQYFGPGTRLLVL.

J is TRBJ2-3 and V is TRBV10-1, with TRBD2 matching over 7 bases. Germline lookup yields CDR1 WNHNN and CDR2 SYGVQD (reference sequence). V dropped 0 bases and J dropped 1; count of bases not matched to a gene: 4. The CDR3 contains 16 residues. CDR3 DNA: TGCGCCAGCAGTGAGTCGGGGGGAGGGCGCACAGATACGCAGTATTTT. This gives the protein CASSESGGGRTDTQYF.